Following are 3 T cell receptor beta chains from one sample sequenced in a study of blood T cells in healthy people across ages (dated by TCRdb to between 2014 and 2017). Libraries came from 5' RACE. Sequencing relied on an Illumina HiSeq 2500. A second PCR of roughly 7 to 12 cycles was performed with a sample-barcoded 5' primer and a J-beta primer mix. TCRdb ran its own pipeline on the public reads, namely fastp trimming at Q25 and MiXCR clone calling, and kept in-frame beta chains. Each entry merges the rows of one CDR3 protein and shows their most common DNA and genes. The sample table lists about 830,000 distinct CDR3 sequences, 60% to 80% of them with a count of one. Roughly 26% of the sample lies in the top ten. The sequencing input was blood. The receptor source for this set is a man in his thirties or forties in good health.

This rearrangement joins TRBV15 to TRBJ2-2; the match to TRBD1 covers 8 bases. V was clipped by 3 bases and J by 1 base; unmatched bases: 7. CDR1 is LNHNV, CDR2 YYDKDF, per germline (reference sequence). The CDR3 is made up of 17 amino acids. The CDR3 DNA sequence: TGTGCCACCAGCAGGCGAAAAGGACAGGGGAACACCGGGGAGCTGTTTTTT. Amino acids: CATSRRKGQGNTGELFF.

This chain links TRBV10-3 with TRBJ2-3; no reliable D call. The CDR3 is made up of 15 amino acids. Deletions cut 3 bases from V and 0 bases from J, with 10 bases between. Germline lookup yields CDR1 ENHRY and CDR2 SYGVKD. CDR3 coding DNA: TGTGCCATCAGTGAAGACGGTAAAAGCACAGATACGCAGTATTTT. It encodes CAISEDGKSTDTQYF.

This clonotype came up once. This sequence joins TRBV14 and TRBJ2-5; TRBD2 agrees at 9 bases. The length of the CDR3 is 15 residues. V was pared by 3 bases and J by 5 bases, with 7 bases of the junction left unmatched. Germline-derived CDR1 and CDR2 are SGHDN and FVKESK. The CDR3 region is CASSQGTSWGETQYF. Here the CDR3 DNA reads TGTGCCAGCAGCCAGGGGACTAGCTGGGGCGAGACCCAGTACTTC.